The clone carrying this TCR beta chain was detected a few times. Its antigen is currently unknown. The data originate from a study of beta chain features in type 1 diabetes. In the study overall: Investigators examined approximately 100,000,000 sorted cells across all samples.

What was sequenced were expressed TCRB transcripts, since all of the isolated RNA had been reverse transcribed. Clones were sequenced by immunoSEQ multiplex PCR, and TCRdb holds only the in-frame ones, with some missing. This sample has about 290,000 clones; around 7.8% occur once, and the top ten carry 1%. Study-level findings and limits: Individuals with type 1 diabetes displayed fewer insertions and more deletions at VDJ junctions.

Germline V CDR1 and CDR2: SNHLY, FYNNEI. This CDR3 comprises 13 residues. V was pared by 5 bases and J by 2 bases, with 7 bases between. Every participating donor gave one draw, a heparinised blood sample averaging roughly 100 mL. V and J are TRBV2 and TRBJ2-1, with no clear D. Sequencing was performed on central memory CD4+ T cells from blood. The sequence came from a woman in her late teens or twenties in good health. Here the CDR3 reads CASSFRAYNEQFF. CDR3 bases: TGTGCCAGCAGTTTCCGGGCCTACAATGAGCAGTTCTTC.